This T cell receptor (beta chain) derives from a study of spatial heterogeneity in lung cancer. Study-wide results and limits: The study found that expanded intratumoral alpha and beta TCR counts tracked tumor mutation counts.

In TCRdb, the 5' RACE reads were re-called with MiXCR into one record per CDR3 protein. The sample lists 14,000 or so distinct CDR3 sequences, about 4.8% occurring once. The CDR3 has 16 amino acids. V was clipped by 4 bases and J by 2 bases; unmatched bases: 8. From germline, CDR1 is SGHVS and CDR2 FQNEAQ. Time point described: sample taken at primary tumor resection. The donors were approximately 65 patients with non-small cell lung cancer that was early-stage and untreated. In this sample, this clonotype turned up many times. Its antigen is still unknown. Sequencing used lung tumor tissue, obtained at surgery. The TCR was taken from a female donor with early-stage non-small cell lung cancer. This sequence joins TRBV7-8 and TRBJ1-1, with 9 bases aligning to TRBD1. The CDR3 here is CASSSRGQGINTEAFF. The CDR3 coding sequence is TGTGCCAGCAGCTCCAGGGGACAGGGAATTAACACTGAAGCTTTCTTT.